Following are 12 T cell receptor beta chains from one sample sequenced in a study of neurological immune-mediated disorders. MiXCR, applied by TCRdb to the 5' RACE reads, yields one record per CDR3 protein. The top ten hold 5.7% of the sample, which has about 81,000 distinct CDR3 sequences, 3.5% to 5.5% seen once. Time point indicated: longitudinal time-point 3. The sequencing sample was made of PBMCs. These receptors were taken from a woman aged 55 to 70 with multiple sclerosis.

At least ten counts were recorded for this clonotype. This rearrangement joins TRBV5-8 to TRBJ1-1; D is possibly TRBD1 (6 bases). In germline, CDR1 is SGHTS, CDR2 YDEGEE. V was cut by 4 bases and J by 3 bases, with 7 bases left in between. CDR3 size: 12 residues. CDR3 in amino acids: CASSRTDTEAFF. CDR3 in DNA: TGTGCCAGCAGCCGGACAGACACTGAAGCTTTCTTT.

This clonotype was recorded at least ten times. The chain employs TRBV12-3 or TRBV12-4 and TRBJ1-3; tentative D call: TRBD1 (5 bases). The CDR3 runs 14 residues. Trimming removed 5 bases at V and 2 bases at J, with 10 bases between. The CDR3 here is CASSPGTTGNTIYF. The CDR3 DNA reads as TGTGCCAGCAGTCCAGGGACTACTGGAAACACCATATATTTT.

There are many counts of this clonotype. The rearrangement links TRBV10-3 to TRBJ1-1, with 7 nucleotides matching TRBD1. The junction had 5 bases not matched to a gene; V was cut back by 6 bases and J by 1 base. The CDR3 runs 14 residues. Germline V gene sequence: CDR1 ENHRY, CDR2 SYGVKD. The CDR3 region has the DNA TGTGCCATCAGGACCGGGACAGCGAACACTGAAGCTTTCTTT. It codes for CAIRTGTANTEAFF.

The table lists this clonotype with many counts. The J gene is TRBJ2-5, the V gene TRBV29-1, with D possibly matching TRBD2 (7 bases). This CDR3 has 14 amino acids. CDR1 is SQVTM, CDR2 ANQGSEA, per germline. Trimming shortened V by 3 bases and J by 6 bases, and 17 bases separated the two germline ends. The CDR3 DNA sequence: TGCAGCGTTGATGGGGGGGCAGGGAGACAGACCCAGTACTTC. This sequence encodes CSVDGGAGRQTQYF.

This clonotype was counted many times. The J gene is TRBJ2-1, the V gene TRBV5-8, with D tentatively TRBD1 or TRBD2 (6 bases each). The CDR3 runs to 16 residues. Trimming left V 0 bases short and J 6 bases short, with 16 bases between. The V gene's germline CDR1 is SGHTS and CDR2 YDEGEE. The CDR3 loop is CASSLVWGAMGNEQFF. The CDR3, as DNA: TGTGCCAGCAGCTTGGTCTGGGGGGCAATGGGCAATGAGCAGTTCTTC.

Ten or more counts support this clonotype. The gene calls are TRBV28 and TRBJ1-2; 7 nucleotides line up with TRBD1. J gave up 6 bases and V 6 bases, and 13 bases lay outside the gene matches. The V gene's germline CDR1 is MDHEN and CDR2 SYDVKM. The CDR3 spans 15 residues. CDR3 DNA: TGTGCCAGCAGCCCATCCAATACAGGGGCGCATGGCTACACCTTC. Encoded protein: CASSPSNTGAHGYTF.

This clonotype showed up many times. This chain joins TRBV6-4 and TRBJ2-1, with D perhaps TRBD1 (5 bases). V gave up 5 bases and J gave up 6 bases, with 8 bases separating them. The V gene's germline CDR1 is MRHNA and CDR2 SNTAGT. The CDR3 is 12 residues long. The CDR3 loop reads CASSLQGNEQFF. In nucleotides, the CDR3 is TGTGCCAGCAGTCTTCAGGGCAATGAGCAGTTCTTC.

This clonotype was counted ten times or more. The chain links TRBV28 to TRBJ1-6; 9 positions match TRBD1. Unmatched junction bases numbered 5, after V lost 1 base and J lost 7 bases. Germline CDR1 and CDR2: MDHEN and SYDVKM. The length of the CDR3 is 16 residues. The CDR3 DNA reads TGTGCCAGCAGTTTATCCGGGACAGGGTTGAATTCACCCCTCCACTTT. It codes for CASSLSGTGLNSPLHF.

Many counts were recorded for this clonotype. J is TRBJ2-1 and V is TRBV6-5, with a weak D call TRBD1 (6 bases). Between the trimmed V and J ends, which lost 1 base and 3 bases, there was a span of 10 bases. The CDR3 has 15 amino acids. Germline V gene sequence: CDR1 MNHEY, CDR2 SVGAGI. CDR3 in DNA: TGTGCCAGCAGTTACTGGGGACACAGCTACAATGAGCAGTTCTTC. Residues: CASSYWGHSYNEQFF.

This clonotype was detected ten times or more. V gene TRBV20-1 combines with J gene TRBJ2-5, with D unresolved. Trimming took off 0 bases at V and 5 bases at J, with 10 bases between the two ends. The length of the CDR3 is 13 residues. CDR1 and CDR2 (germline): DFQATT, SNEGSKA (reference sequence). The CDR3 region is CSARDLGVETQYF. The CDR3 bases are TGCAGTGCTAGAGATCTGGGTGTGGAGACCCAGTACTTC.

This clonotype was counted ten times or more. The chain employs TRBV7-9 and TRBJ1-4; D is uncertain. There are 15 residues in the CDR3. V was shortened by 5 bases and J by 0 bases, with 10 bases between the two germline ends. Germline loops: CDR1 SEHNR, CDR2 FQNEAQ (reference sequence). The CDR3 loop reads CASSPGDATNEKLFF. The CDR3 DNA follows: TGTGCCAGCAGCCCAGGTGATGCAACTAATGAAAAACTGTTTTTT.

This clonotype was recorded at least ten times. The chain carries TRBV7-9 and TRBJ2-1; 9 positions agree with TRBD2. This CDR3 region has 16 residues. Germline trimming cut 8 bases from V and 4 bases from J; bases unmatched to any gene: 12. The germline V gene has CDR1 SEHNR and CDR2 FQNEAQ (reference sequence). CDR3 region: CASAAGGGGAYNEQFF. The DNA for the CDR3 is TGTGCCAGCGCCGCCGGTGGCGGGGGGGCGTACAATGAGCAGTTCTTC.